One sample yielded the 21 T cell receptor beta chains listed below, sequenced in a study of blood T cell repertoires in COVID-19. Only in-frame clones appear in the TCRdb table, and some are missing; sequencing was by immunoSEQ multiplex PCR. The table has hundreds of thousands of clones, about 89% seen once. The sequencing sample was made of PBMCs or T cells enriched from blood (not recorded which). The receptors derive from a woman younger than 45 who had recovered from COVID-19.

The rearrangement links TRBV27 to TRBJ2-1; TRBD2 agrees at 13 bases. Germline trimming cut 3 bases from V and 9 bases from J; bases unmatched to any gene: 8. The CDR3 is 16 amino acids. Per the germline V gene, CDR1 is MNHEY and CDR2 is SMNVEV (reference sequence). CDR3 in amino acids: CASSFLLAGGPGEQFF. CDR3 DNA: TGTGCCAGCAGTTTCTTACTAGCGGGAGGGCCTGGTGAGCAGTTCTTC.

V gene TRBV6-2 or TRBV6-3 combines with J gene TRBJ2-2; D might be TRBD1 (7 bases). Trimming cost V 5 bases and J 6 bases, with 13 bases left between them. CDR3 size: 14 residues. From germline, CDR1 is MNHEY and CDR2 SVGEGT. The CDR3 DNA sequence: TGTGCCAGCAGTAACCCCAGGGGGGCCGGGGAGCTGTTTTTT. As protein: CASSNPRGAGELFF.

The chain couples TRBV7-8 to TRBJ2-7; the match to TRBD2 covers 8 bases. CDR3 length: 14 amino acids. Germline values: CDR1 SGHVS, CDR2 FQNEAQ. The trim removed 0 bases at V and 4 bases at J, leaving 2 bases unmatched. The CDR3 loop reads CASSLAVAGYEQYF. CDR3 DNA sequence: TGTGCCAGCAGCTTAGCGGTAGCGGGATACGAGCAGTACTTC.

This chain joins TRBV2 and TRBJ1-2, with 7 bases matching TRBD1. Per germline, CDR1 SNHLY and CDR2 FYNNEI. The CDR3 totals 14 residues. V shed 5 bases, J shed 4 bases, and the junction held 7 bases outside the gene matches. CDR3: CASSLGTESYGYTF. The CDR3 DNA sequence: TGTGCCAGCAGTCTCGGGACAGAATCCTATGGCTACACCTTC.

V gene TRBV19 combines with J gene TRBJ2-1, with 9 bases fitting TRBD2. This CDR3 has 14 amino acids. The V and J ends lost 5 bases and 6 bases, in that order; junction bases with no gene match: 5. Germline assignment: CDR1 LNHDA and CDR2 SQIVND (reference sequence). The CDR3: CASSPGTSSNEQFF. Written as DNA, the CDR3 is TGTGCCAGTAGTCCGGGGACTAGCAGCAATGAGCAGTTCTTC.

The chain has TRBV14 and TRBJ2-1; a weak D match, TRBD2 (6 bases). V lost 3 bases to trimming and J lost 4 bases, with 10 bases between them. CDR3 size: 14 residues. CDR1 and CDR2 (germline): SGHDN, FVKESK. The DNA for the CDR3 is TGTGCCAGCAGCCAGTATAGCGGATACAATGAGCAGTTCTTC. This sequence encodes CASSQYSGYNEQFF.

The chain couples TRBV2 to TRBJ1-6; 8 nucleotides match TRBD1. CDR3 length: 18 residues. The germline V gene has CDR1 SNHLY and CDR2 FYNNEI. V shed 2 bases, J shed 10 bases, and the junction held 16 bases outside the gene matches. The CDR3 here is CASSELHGQGAILSPLHF. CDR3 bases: TGTGCCAGCAGTGAACTCCACGGACAGGGTGCAATTCTGTCACCCCTCCACTTT. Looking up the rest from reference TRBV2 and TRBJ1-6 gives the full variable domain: EPEVTQTPSHQVTQMGQEVILRCVPISNHLYFYWYRQILGQKVEFLVSFYNNEISEKSEIFDDQFSVERPDGSNFTLKIRSTKLEDSAMYFCASSELHGQGAILSPLHFGNGTRLTVT.

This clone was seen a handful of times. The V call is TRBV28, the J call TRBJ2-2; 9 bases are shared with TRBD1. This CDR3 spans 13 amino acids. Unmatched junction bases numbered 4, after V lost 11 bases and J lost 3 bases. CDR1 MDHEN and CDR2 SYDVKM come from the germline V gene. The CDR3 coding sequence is TGTGCCGTAGACAGGGGGGACACCGGGGAGCTGTTTTTT. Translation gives CAVDRGDTGELFF.

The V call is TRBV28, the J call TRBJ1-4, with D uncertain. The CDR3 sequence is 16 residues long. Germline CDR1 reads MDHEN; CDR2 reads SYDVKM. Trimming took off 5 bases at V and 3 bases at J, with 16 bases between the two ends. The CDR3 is CASSPLWGGSNEKLFF. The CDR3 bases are TGTGCCAGCAGTCCCCTGTGGGGAGGGTCTAATGAAAAACTGTTTTTT.

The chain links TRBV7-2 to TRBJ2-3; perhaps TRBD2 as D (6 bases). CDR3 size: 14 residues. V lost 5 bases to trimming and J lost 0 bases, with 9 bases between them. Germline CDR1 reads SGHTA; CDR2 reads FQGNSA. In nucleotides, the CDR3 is TGTGCCAGCAGCCCGGGACTGAGCACAGATACGCAGTATTTT. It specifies CASSPGLSTDTQYF.

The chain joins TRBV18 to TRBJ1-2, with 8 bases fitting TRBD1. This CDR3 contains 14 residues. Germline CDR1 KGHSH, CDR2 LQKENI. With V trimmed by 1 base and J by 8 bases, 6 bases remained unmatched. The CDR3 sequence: CASSPRVTGEGYTF. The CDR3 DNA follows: TGTGCCAGCTCACCACGGGTGACAGGGGAGGGCTACACCTTC.

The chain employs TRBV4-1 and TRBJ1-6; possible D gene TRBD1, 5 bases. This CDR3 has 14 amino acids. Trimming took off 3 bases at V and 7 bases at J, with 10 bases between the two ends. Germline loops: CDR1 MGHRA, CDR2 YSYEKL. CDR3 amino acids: CASSHRDGNSPLHF. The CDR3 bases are TGCGCCAGCAGCCACAGGGATGGGAATTCACCCCTCCACTTT.

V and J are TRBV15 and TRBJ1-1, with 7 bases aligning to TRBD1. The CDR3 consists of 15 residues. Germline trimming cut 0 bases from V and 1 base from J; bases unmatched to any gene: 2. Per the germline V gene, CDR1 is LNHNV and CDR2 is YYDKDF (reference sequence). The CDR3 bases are TGTGCCACCAGCAGAGAACAGGGGCCGAACACTGAAGCTTTCTTT. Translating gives CATSREQGPNTEAFF.

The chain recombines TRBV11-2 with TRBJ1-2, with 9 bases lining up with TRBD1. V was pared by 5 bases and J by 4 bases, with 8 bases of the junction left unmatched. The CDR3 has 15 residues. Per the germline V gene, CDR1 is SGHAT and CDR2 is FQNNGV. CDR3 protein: CASSLPGQGFYGYTF. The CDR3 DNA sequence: TGTGCCAGCAGCCTACCGGGACAGGGATTCTATGGCTACACCTTC.

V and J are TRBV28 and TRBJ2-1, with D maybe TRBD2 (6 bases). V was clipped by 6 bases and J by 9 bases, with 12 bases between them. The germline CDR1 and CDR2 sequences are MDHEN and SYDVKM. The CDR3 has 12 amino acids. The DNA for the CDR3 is TGTGCCAGCAGCCTAGGGGAGGTTGAGCAGTTCTTC. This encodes CASSLGEVEQFF.

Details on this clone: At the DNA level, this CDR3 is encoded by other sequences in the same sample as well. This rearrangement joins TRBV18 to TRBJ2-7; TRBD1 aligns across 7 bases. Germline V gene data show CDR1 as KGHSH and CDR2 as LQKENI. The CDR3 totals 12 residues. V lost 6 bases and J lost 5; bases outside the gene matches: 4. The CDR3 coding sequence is TGTGCCAGCTCCCCCCAGGGGGACGAGCAGTACTTC. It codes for CASSPQGDEQYF.

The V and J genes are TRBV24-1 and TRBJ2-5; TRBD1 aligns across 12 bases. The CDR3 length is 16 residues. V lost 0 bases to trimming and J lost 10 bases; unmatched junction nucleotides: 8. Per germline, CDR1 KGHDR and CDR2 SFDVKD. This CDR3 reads CATSDLPPGQGAVQYF. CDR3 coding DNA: TGTGCCACCAGTGATTTGCCCCCGGGACAGGGGGCGGTCCAGTACTTC.

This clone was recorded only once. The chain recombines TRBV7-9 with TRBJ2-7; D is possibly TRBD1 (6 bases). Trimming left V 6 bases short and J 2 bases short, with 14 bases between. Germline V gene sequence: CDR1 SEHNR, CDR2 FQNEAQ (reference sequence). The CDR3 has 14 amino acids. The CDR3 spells CASRKWDKPYEQYF. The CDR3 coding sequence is TGTGCCAGCAGAAAATGGGACAAACCCTACGAGCAGTACTTC.

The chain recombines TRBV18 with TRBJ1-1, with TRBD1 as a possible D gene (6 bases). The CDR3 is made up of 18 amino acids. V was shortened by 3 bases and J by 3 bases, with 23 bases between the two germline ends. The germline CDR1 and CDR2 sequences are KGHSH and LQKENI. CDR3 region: CASSPPLTGRRSDTEAFF. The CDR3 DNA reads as TGTGCCAGCTCACCTCCACTCACAGGGAGACGGTCGGACACTGAAGCTTTCTTT.

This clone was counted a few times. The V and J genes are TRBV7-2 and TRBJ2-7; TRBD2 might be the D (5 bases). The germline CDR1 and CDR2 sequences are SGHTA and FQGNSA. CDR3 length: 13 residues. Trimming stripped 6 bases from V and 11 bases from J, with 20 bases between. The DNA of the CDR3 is TGTGCCAGCAGTTCCACTCGGCCAGCGGTGAAGTACTTC. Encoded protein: CASSSTRPAVKYF.

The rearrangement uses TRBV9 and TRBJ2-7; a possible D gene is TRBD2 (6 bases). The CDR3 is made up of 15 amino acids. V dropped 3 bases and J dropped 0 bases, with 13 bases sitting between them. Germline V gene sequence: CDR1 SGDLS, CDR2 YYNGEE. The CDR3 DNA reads TGTGCCAGCAGCGAGGGCCGGCGGGGCTCCTACGAGCAGTACTTC. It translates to CASSEGRRGSYEQYF.